The 14 T cell receptor beta chains presented below share a single source sample, sequenced in a study of blood T cell repertoires in COVID-19. Sequencing was performed with immunoSEQ multiplex PCR; in TCRdb, only in-frame clones are kept and a portion is missing. The sample has about 200,000 clones, around nine tenths seen once; the top ten hold roughly 3%. The sample comprised peripheral blood. The source of these receptors is a man aged 60 to 69 with acute or convalescent COVID-19.

The gene calls are TRBV3-1 (or the pseudogene TRBV3-2) and TRBJ2-3; 7 bases map to TRBD1. The V segment lost 4 bases and the J segment 4 bases; nucleotides outside the gene matches: 5. The germline gives CDR1 LGHDT, CDR2 YNNKEL (reference sequence). This CDR3 has 14 amino acids. In DNA, the CDR3 is TGTGCCAGCAGCCGAGGGGGCAGGGCAGATACGCAGTATTTT. This gives the protein CASSRGGRADTQYF.

The genes are TRBV19 and TRBJ2-3, with 10 bases identical to TRBD1. Trimming removed 4 bases from V and 4 bases from J; junction bases left unmatched: 2. The CDR3 sequence is 14 residues long. CDR1 is LNHDA, CDR2 SQIVND, per germline (reference sequence). For the CDR3, the DNA is TGTGCCAGTAGTAGCGGACAGGGGGCAGATACGCAGTATTTT. Amino acid sequence: CASSSGQGADTQYF.

The rearrangement uses TRBV10-3 and TRBJ1-2; D might be TRBD1 (6 bases). Trimming pared 2 bases from V and 4 bases from J, leaving 20 bases between. The germline gives CDR1 ENHRY, CDR2 SYGVKD. The length of the CDR3 is 17 residues. This CDR3 is CAISEAQGTGSGYGYTF. The CDR3, as DNA: TGTGCCATCAGTGAGGCGCAAGGTACAGGGTCGGGCTATGGCTACACCTTC.

The rearrangement joins TRBV6-2 or TRBV6-3 to TRBJ2-7; TRBD2 matches 7 bases. The CDR3 length is 14 residues. V lost 0 bases, J lost 2 bases, and 1 base stayed unmatched. Germline CDR1 is MNHEY and CDR2 is SVGEGT. CDR3 loop: CASSYSGGTYEQYF. CDR3 nucleotides: TGTGCCAGCAGTTACTCGGGAGGGACCTACGAGCAGTACTTC.

The rearrangement links TRBV28 to TRBJ2-7; 11 nucleotides agree with TRBD2. Germline CDR1 and CDR2: MDHEN and SYDVKM. Trimming removed 1 base from V and 0 bases from J; junction bases left unmatched: 8. The CDR3 has 18 residues. The CDR3 DNA reads TGTGCCAGCAGTTTATCGACTAGCGGGGCTTTCAGCTCCTACGAGCAGTACTTC. This gives the protein CASSLSTSGAFSSYEQYF.

In its sample, this clone was seen once. The chain uses TRBV4-2 and TRBJ1-4, with 7 nucleotides matching TRBD1. J lost 10 bases, V lost 1 base, and 9 bases had no gene match. The germline V gene encodes CDR1 LGHNA and CDR2 YNFKEQ. There are 15 residues in the CDR3. The CDR3 spells CASSQVRQGRGKLFF. CDR3 nucleotides: TGTGCCAGCAGCCAAGTACGACAGGGAAGGGGAAAACTGTTTTTT.

The chain combines TRBV5-1 with TRBJ2-7, with 9 bases fitting TRBD1. This CDR3 is 14 amino acids long. V shed 1 base, J shed 4 bases, and the junction held 3 bases outside the gene matches. Germline lookup yields CDR1 SGHRS and CDR2 YFSETQ. This chain's CDR3 is CASSLTDRGYEQYF. CDR3 sequence (DNA): TGCGCCAGCAGCTTGACGGACAGGGGTTACGAGCAGTACTTC.

The chain recombines TRBV29-1 with TRBJ1-2, with TRBD1 identical over 10 bases. V shed 2 bases, J shed 6 bases, and the junction held 9 bases outside the gene matches. This CDR3 spans 15 amino acids. From germline, CDR1 is SQVTM and CDR2 ANQGSEA. The CDR3 bases are TGCAGCGTTGAACCGGGACAGGGGCCTATGGATGGCTACACCTTC. It codes for CSVEPGQGPMDGYTF.

The gene calls are TRBV11-2 and TRBJ2-5, with 13 bases lining up with TRBD2. This CDR3 is 16 amino acids long. Germline-derived CDR1 and CDR2 are SGHAT and FQNNGV. Trimming at V came to 4 bases and at J to 4 bases, leaving 6 bases not matched to a gene. The CDR3 region is CASSSRLAGGPETQYF. CDR3 in DNA: TGTGCCAGCAGCTCACGACTAGCGGGGGGTCCAGAGACCCAGTACTTC.

The chain is built from TRBV7-9 and TRBJ1-2; 7 bases fit TRBD1. There are 12 residues in the CDR3. V lost 5 bases and J lost 8; bases outside the gene matches: 5. CDR1 is SEHNR, CDR2 FQNEAQ, per germline (reference sequence). CDR3 bases: TGTGCCAGCAGCCCGGACAGGTCCGGCTACACCTTC. Its translation: CASSPDRSGYTF.

The rearrangement links TRBV11-2 to TRBJ1-1, with no clear D. Germline lookup yields CDR1 SGHAT and CDR2 FQNNGV. The CDR3 is made up of 17 amino acids. Trimming removed 5 bases at V and 0 bases at J, with 19 bases between. The CDR3 spells CASSPRPGSGVNTEAFF. The CDR3 DNA follows: TGTGCCAGCAGCCCTAGGCCAGGAAGCGGGGTGAACACTGAAGCTTTCTTT.

This clone is a singleton in its sample. The CDR3 nucleotides read TGTGCCAGCACAGGGTGGTCCTATGGCTACACCTTC. It codes for CASTGWSYGYTF. The chain links TRBV2 to TRBJ1-2, with D possibly matching TRBD1 (5 bases). V was cut by 7 bases and J by 4 bases, with 10 bases left in between. Germline loops: CDR1 SNHLY, CDR2 FYNNEI. The CDR3 extends over 12 amino acids.

J is TRBJ2-2 and V is TRBV11-3; 8 nucleotides match TRBD2. From germline, CDR1 is SGHNT and CDR2 YENEEA. The trim removed 2 bases at V and 4 bases at J, leaving 0 bases unmatched. CDR3 size: 14 residues. CDR3 nucleotide sequence: TGTGCCAGCAGCTTAACTAGCGGCACCGGGGAGCTGTTTTTT. It yields the protein CASSLTSGTGELFF.

The chain carries TRBV12-3 or TRBV12-4 and TRBJ2-5; D unclear. Trimming removed 3 bases from V and 10 bases from J, with 9 bases in between. The CDR3 is made up of 11 amino acids. The CDR3 nucleotides are TGTGCCAGCAGTTTTGGCCGTGGCCAGTACTTC. Protein: CASSFGRGQYF.